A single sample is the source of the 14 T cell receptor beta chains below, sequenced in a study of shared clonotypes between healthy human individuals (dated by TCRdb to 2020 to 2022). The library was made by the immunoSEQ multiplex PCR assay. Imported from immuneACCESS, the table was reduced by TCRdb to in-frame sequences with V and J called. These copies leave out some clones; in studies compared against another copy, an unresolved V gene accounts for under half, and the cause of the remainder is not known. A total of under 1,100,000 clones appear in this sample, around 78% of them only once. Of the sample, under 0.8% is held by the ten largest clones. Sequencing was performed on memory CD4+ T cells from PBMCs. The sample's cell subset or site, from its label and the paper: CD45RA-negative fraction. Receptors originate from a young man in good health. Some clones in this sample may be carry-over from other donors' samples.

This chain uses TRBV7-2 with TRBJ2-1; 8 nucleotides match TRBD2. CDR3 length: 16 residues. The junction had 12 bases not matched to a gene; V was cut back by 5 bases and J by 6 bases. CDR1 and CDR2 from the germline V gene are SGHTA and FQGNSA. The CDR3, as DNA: TGTGCCAGCAGCCCGATAGCGGGGAGGTTCGCCAATGAGCAGTTCTTC. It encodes CASSPIAGRFANEQFF.

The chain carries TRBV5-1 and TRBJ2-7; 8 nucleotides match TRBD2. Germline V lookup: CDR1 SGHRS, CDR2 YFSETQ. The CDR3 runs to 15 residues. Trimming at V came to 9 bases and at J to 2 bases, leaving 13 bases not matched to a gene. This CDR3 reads CATRGSSGHPYEQYF. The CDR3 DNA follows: TGCGCCACCCGAGGGTCTAGCGGGCACCCCTACGAGCAGTACTTC.

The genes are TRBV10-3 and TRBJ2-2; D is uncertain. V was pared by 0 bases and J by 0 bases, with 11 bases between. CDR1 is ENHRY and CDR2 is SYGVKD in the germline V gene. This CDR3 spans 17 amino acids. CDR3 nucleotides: TGTGCCATCAGTGAGTCTAGTCGCCTGGCGAACACCGGGGAGCTGTTTTTT. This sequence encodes CAISESSRLANTGELFF.

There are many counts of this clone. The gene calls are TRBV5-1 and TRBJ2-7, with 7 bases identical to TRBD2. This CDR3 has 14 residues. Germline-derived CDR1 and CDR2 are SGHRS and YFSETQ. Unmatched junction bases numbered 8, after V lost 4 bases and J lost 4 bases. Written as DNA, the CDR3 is TGCGCCAGCAGCGTCCCGTCTAGCGGATACGAGCAGTACTTC. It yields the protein CASSVPSSGYEQYF.

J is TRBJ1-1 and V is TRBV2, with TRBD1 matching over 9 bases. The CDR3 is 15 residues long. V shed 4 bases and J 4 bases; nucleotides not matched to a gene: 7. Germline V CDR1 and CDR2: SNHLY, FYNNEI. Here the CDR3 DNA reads TGTGCCAGCAGTGGGAACAGGGGGCGGCTCACTGAAGCTTTCTTT. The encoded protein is CASSGNRGRLTEAFF.

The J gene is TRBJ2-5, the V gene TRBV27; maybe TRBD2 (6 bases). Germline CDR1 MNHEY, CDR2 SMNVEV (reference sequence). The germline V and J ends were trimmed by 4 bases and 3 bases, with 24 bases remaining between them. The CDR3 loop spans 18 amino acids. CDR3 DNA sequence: TGTGCCAGCAGTTCCACGATCGCTTCAGACTGGGGGGAAGAGACCCAGTACTTC. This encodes CASSSTIASDWGEETQYF.

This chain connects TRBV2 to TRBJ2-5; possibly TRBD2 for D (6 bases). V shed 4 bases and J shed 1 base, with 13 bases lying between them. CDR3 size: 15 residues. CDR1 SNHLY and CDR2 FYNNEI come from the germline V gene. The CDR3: CASSAGGQTQETQYF. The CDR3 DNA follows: TGTGCCAGCAGTGCAGGAGGGCAGACCCAAGAGACCCAGTACTTC.

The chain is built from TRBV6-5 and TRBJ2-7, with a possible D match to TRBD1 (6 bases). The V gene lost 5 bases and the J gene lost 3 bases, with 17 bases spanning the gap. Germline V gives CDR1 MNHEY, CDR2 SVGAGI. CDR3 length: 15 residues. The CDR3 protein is CASSLQGSLGYEQYF. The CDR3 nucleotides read TGTGCCAGCAGTCTACAGGGATCCCTCGGCTACGAGCAGTACTTC.

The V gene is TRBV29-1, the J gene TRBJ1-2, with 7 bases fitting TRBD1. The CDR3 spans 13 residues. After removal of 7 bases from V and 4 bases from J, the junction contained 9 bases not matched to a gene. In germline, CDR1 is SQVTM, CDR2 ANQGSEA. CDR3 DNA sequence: TGCAGCGGCCGGGACAGAACCTCCTATGGCTACACCTTC. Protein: CSGRDRTSYGYTF.

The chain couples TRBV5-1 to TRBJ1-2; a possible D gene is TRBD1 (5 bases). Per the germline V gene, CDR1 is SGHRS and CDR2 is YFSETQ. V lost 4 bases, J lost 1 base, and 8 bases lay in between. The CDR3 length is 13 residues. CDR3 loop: CASSRGNNYGYTF. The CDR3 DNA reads TGCGCCAGCAGCCGGGGGAATAACTATGGCTACACCTTC.

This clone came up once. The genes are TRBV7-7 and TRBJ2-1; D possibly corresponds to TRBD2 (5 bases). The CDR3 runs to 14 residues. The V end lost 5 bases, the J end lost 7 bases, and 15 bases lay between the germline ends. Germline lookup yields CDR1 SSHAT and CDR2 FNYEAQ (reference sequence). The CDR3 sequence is CASSVGPRANEQFF. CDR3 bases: TGTGCCAGCAGCGTGGGTCCGAGGGCTAATGAGCAGTTCTTC.

The CDR3 loop is CASSRYGPVDTQYF. The CDR3 region has the DNA TGCGCCAGCAGTCGGTATGGCCCCGTGGATACGCAGTATTTT. This rearrangement joins TRBV5-1 to TRBJ2-3, with D unresolved. This CDR3 comprises 14 residues. V lost 5 bases to trimming and J lost 6 bases, with 16 bases between them. The germline gives CDR1 SGHRS, CDR2 YFSETQ.

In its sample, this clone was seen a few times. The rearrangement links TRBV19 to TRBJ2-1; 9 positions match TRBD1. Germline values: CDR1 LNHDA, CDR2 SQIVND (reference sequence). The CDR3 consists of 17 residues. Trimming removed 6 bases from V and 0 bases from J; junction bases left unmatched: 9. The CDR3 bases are TGTGCCAGTAGCGACATGGGGACAGGGAGCTCCTACAATGAGCAGTTCTTC. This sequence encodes CASSDMGTGSSYNEQFF.

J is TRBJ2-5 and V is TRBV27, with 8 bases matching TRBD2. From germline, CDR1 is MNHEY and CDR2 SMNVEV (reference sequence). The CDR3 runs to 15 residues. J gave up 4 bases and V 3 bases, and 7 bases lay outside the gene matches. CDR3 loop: CASSFSWLAGETQYF. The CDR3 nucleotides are TGTGCCAGCAGTTTTTCGTGGCTAGCGGGAGAGACCCAGTACTTC.